This T cell receptor (beta chain) was obtained from a study of T cell responses to AZD1222 COVID-19 vaccine. Overall study results and limits: Only a handful of AZD1222 recipients were seropositive at baseline.

The ends were cut back, 1 base at V and 4 bases at J, with 8 bases in the middle. The CDR3 is made up of 14 amino acids. Germline lookup yields CDR1 LNHDA and CDR2 SQIVND (reference sequence). Note on this clone: Its antigen is undetermined.

Here immunoSEQ multiplex PCR was the method, and the copy in TCRdb shows in-frame clones only, minus some. Of 150,000 to 250,000 clones listed, roughly 92% are singletons. The receptor's source is an adult who received the AZD1222 COVID-19 vaccine. The chain recombines TRBV19 with TRBJ2-4; D is undetermined. The sequences come from peripheral blood, collected 28 days after the second AZD1222 dose. CDR3 in DNA: TGTGCCAGTAGTATAGGCGCAGTAAAAAACATTCAGTACTTC. Amino acid sequence: CASSIGAVKNIQYF. Full variable domain (remainder filled in from reference TRBV19 and TRBJ2-4): DGGITQSPKYLFRKEGQNVTLSCEQNLNHDAMYWYRQDPGQGLRLIYYSQIVNDFQKGDIAEGYSVSREKKESFPLTVTSAQKNPTAFYLCASSIGAVKNIQYFGAGTRLSVL.